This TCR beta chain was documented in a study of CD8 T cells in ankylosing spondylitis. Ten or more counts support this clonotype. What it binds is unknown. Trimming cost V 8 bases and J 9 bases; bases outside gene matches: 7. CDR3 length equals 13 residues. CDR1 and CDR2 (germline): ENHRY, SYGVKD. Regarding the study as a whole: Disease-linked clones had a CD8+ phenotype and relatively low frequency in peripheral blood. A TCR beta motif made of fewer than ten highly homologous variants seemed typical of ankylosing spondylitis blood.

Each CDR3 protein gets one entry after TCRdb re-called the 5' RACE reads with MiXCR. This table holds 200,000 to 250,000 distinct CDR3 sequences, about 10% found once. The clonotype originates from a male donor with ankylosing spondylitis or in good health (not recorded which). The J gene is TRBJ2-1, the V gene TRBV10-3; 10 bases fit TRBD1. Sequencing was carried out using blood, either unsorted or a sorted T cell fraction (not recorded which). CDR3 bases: TGTGCCATCGGGGACAGGGGTTTCGGTGAGCAGTTCTTC. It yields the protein CAIGDRGFGEQFF.